This record concerns one TCR beta chain sequence. Its cognate antigen has yet to be identified. Base qualities are not recorded, but no much larger clone differs from it by a single base. This sample was included in a study of cytomegalovirus exposure and HLA in healthy donors (dated by TCRdb to about 2017). At the level of the whole study: An earlier analysis of roughly 610 of the donors reported approximately 280 Gb of sequence data and 117 million unique TCR beta sequences obtained from about 179 million T cells. The genetic ancestry cluster associated with self-reported Caucasian donors included over 65% of the roughly 410 genotyped donors. Donor age, sex, ethnicity and CMV serostatus were compiled together with the repertoire data. Along with the roughly 670-subject first cohort, a separate validation cohort of 120 different subjects was used. The study profiled the T cell repertoires of about 640 subjects by immunosequencing and related them to cytomegalovirus serostatus. In a later genetic analysis, genome-wide SNP genotypes for about three fifths of the roughly 670 donors were used, and that subset was treated as a discovery cohort. In an earlier analysis of 500 to 650 of the donors, high-throughput TCR beta sequencing was used to judge whether each TCR beta V gene segment behaved as functional or pseudogenic. An early release covering 550 to 650 HLA-typed donors comprised about 310 gigabases of sequencing data and roughly 86 million unique TCR sequences. Class I and class II HLA loci were covered by the typing at four-digit resolution. The study was designed to test whether signatures of past pathogen exposure could be identified by cataloging public T cell receptors. A handful of DR-DQ haplotypes were handled as single units for association and clustering because linkage in the cohort was strong. On average, around 230,000 unique TCR beta nucleotide sequences were sequenced per donor among 398 genotyped donors of the cohort, with roughly 18% of those sequences being non-productive. A later analysis re-analyzed previously published TCR beta repertoires from about 600 donors and added high-resolution HLA genotyping to study TCR occurrence patterns. Rather than drawing on any new phenotypic data, the later analysis identified candidate immune exposures from TCR beta sequences and the way those sequences occurred across donors. To predict cytomegalovirus infection status, the study brought together high-throughput TCR immunosequencing, statistical association of individual TCRs with disease status, and machine learning. All discovery cohort repertoires had been generated using a single sequencing platform. The number of typed donors differed by locus: about 629-630 for A, B, C, DRB1 and DQB1; 522 for DQA1; some 590 for DPA1; and 400 to 480 for DPB1.

The paper's findings and limits, for the study overall: At a false discovery rate of 0.05, a later analysis linked around 15,000 TCR beta sequences to specific HLA alleles. In an earlier analysis of 587 of the donors, most TCR beta V segments appeared in productive rearrangements about 87% or about 30% of the time, broadly matching IMGT annotations. Compared with equally common non-associated chains, HLA-associated TCR beta chains in a later analysis were more clonally expanded and had lower generation probabilities. In vitro tests confirmed that a few of the cytomegalovirus-associated TCR beta chains recognize cytomegalovirus antigens. According to a later genetic analysis, donors in an Asian-associated ancestry cluster had fewer N-insertions in productive TCRs than the roughly 700-donor mean. While some public TCRs were present in many individuals, most TCR sequences turned up only very rarely across donors. The authors suggested that the approach could potentially be generalized to other disease states and immunological phenotypes. Some IMGT-functional V segments, including TRBV6-2 and TRBV6-3, could not be told apart with the 87-base-pair reads, so those segments were excluded. In this cohort, only TCR beta chains were sequenced, and detectable features were limited by the absence of alpha or paired-chain data. A further reported finding was that TCR beta sequences accurately predicted the HLA-A and HLA-B alleles for most subjects in the first cohort. For the cohort, immune exposure information was limited to CMV serostatus. In a later genetic analysis, a missense DCLRE1C variant was associated with V-gene and J-gene trimming of TCR beta chains, and the association was replicated in an independent cohort. A total of 150 to 200 TCR beta chains were listed by the study as associated with cytomegalovirus. Presence/absence analyses assumed roughly uniform sequencing depth across donors, an assumption that may not hold. When HLA alleles, especially DR and DQ, strongly co-occurred, TCR associations were difficult to assign to individual alleles. The earlier analysis of approximately 540 of the donors excluded 15 to 20 rarely observed V segments, including chromosome 9 orphons, because counts were too low. Because HLA typing was missing for some donors at each locus, association tests included only the typed subset. Several of the top co-occurrence clusters appeared to be linked to parvovirus B19, influenza, CMV and Epstein-Barr virus, according to a later analysis. Linkage disequilibrium might explain the correlated functional status among segregating V segments, but an unknown experimental factor could not be ruled out. A later analysis found that TCR association rates varied across HLA loci, with DRB1 alleles showing the most associated TCRs and HLA-C alleles the fewest. The classifier was reported to diagnose cytomegalovirus status with high specificity and sensitivity in both the original and validation cohorts. Most CMV-associated TCR beta chains appeared to be HLA-restricted in a later analysis, and the HLA associations seemed to be driven largely by CMV exposure. The sequencing pipeline was judged likely to have produced a cluster of highly shared sequence variants as a technical artifact.

Receptor amplification or capture employed the immunoSEQ multiplex PCR assay. For the multiplex PCR, a mixture combining 60 forward primers for TCR Vbeta segments and 13 reverse primers for TCR Jbeta segments was used. Amplification of the CDR3 region of rearranged TCR beta genes was performed with a multiplex PCR assay on genomic DNA. The Illumina HiSeq System was used to sequence the amplified TCR beta libraries as 87-base-pair reads. Per the authors' processing: A later analysis tallied around 82 million unique TCR beta chains across the 610 or so repertoires, and about 10 million of those chains were shared by two or more donors. To remove PCR and sequencing errors, raw reads were error-corrected and collapsed into unique sequences using a nearest-neighbor algorithm that merged closely related sequences. Alignment of CDR3 sequences to IMGT reference sequences was used to assign V, D and J gene segments. For a sequence to be retained, at least a six-nucleotide match to both a V gene segment and a J gene segment was required. A rearrangement counted as productive if the CDR3 had no stop codons and remained in frame with V and J, and every other rearrangement counted as non-productive. Following IMGT convention, CDR3 was defined as the stretch from the second conserved V-encoded cysteine up to the conserved J-encoded phenylalanine. Sequences without an unambiguous match to a single V gene segment were excluded from the earlier analysis of 500 to 700 of the donors. An earlier analysis of approximately 590 of the donors classified V segments as functional when productive rearrangements were above 56.7% and as segregating when the standard deviation between donors was above 5%. A statistical classification framework was developed to diagnose cytomegalovirus status using the catalog of TCR beta chain sequences. In a later analysis, V and J genes were assigned by comparing TCR nucleotide sequences against IMGT/GENE-DB human TR gene sequences. The TCRdist pipeline was used in a later analysis to assign CDR3 sequences and most-parsimonious VDJ recombination scenarios. In a later analysis, each TCR beta chain was defined by its CDR3 amino acid sequence together with its V-gene family, and reads lacking a unique V-gene family were excluded. As a way to deal with suspected cross-contamination and a sequencing artifact, a later analysis dropped hundreds of nucleotide sequences that were highly shared and had low generation probability. A later analysis calculated a clonal expansion index for each public chain from normalized within-repertoire ranks of inferred template counts. A later analysis computed generation probabilities with a VDJ recombination model fitted to out-of-frame rearrangements, and checked the results against IGoR. In a later analysis, TCR-TCR, TCR-HLA and TCR-CMV co-occurrence was scored with hypergeometric tests, and a repertoire-size bias correction was applied to TCR pairs. To estimate false discovery rates, a later analysis permuted the HLA or CMV assignments 20 times. A later analysis grouped co-occurring TCRs with DBSCAN, adding TCRdist sequence similarity when clustering within HLA-allele-positive subsets. Repertoires with fewer than 30,000 or more than 120,000 public chains were left out of co-occurrence clustering, as were several repertoires with anomalous nucleotide sharing. TCRdb obtained this table from immuneACCESS and retained in-frame rearrangements with V and J assigned. These tables miss some clones; where compared with another copy, unresolved V genes account for less than half of the shortfall, and the remainder is unexplained. That table is the source of V, J and clone size, and D and trimming were worked out from the DNA. The sample table contains 150,000 to 200,000 clones; only one count was recorded for approximately 84% of them. More than 4% of the sample is held by the ten biggest clonotypes.

In total, 600 or so healthy bone marrow donors made up the cohort. Cohort members were all nominally healthy when sampled, although unrecorded immune exposures were likely present. The donor tested CMV seronegative, placing the donor among the roughly 350 seronegative members of the cohort. Each donor provided a peripheral blood sample, and peripheral blood mononuclear cells were used for TCR beta sequencing. The Qiagen DNeasy Blood Extraction Kit was used to extract genomic DNA from the blood cell samples. CDR1 and CDR2 are read off the germline V gene (reference sequence) as MNHEY and SMNVEV. Trimming accounts for 6 bases at V and 4 bases at J, while the number of junction bases matched to no gene is 6. From its cysteine to its phenylalanine, the CDR3 spans 13 amino acids. Only the CDR3 DNA is retained, 39 bases long and in frame from the first base.

The V and J segments used are TRBV27 and TRBJ2-7, with TRBD2 matching 7 junction bases. The clonotype was recovered from a man younger than 35 in good health and CMV-seronegative. Sequencing was performed on PBMCs. The CDR3 loop reads CASRTSPPYEQYF. In nucleotide form, the sequence is TGTGCCAGCAGGACTAGCCCCCCGTACGAGCAGTACTTC.